The next 16 T cell receptor beta chains were all read from a single sample in a study of shared clonotypes between healthy human individuals. Clones were read by immunoSEQ multiplex PCR, and TCRdb kept only the in-frame ones, dropping some. The sample includes approximately 1.5 million clones, less than 99% seen only once; the top ten take 0.36%. Sequencing was performed on naive CD4+ T cells sorted from blood. The subset is: CD45RA+ positively selected. The receptors shown here come from a man between 25 and 39 years old in good health.

This chain connects TRBV5-6 to TRBJ2-5; D is undetermined. CDR1 SGHDT and CDR2 YYEEEE come from the germline V gene. V lost 2 bases and J lost 1, with 6 bases in between. The CDR3 loop spans 13 amino acids. Here the CDR3 reads CASSFMVQETQYF. DNA for the CDR3: TGTGCCAGCAGCTTTATGGTCCAAGAGACCCAGTACTTC.

The CDR3 DNA reads as TGTGCCAGCAGCTTGGGGAAGCGCGGGACCACAGATACGCAGTATTTT. It codes for CASSLGKRGTTDTQYF. The V gene is TRBV5-4, the J gene TRBJ2-3, with D possibly matching TRBD2 (6 bases). The CDR3 consists of 16 residues. Germline V CDR1 and CDR2: SGHNT, YYREEE (reference sequence). Trimming left V 0 bases short and J 2 bases short, with 13 bases between. The variable domain in full, with the rest retrieved from reference TRBV5-4 and TRBJ2-3, is ETGVTQSPTHLIKTRGQQVTLRCSSQSGHNTVSWYQQALGQGPQFIFQYYREEENGRGNFPPRFSGLQFPNYSSELNVNALELDDSALYLCASSLGKRGTTDTQYFGPGTRLTVL.

V is TRBV5-1 and J is TRBJ2-5; D perhaps matches TRBD1 (6 bases). Germline CDR1 is SGHRS and CDR2 is YFSETQ. V lost 5 bases to trimming and J lost 2 bases, with 19 bases between them. This CDR3 comprises 16 residues. CDR3: CASRAGQIEGQETQYF. The DNA of the CDR3 is TGCGCCAGCAGAGCTGGACAGATCGAGGGGCAAGAGACCCAGTACTTC.

This clone was counted once. Additional DNA sequences in this sample encode the identical CDR3. This chain links TRBV29-1 with TRBJ2-5, with 7 bases fitting TRBD2. Germline V lookup: CDR1 SQVTM, CDR2 ANQGSEA. The CDR3 covers 12 residues. The junction had 4 bases not matched to a gene; V was cut back by 6 bases and J by 3 bases. CDR3 protein: CSVVGLEETQYF. The CDR3 nucleotides are TGCAGCGTGGTAGGACTAGAAGAGACCCAGTACTTC.

The chain couples TRBV7-2 to TRBJ2-2, with D uncertain. This CDR3 spans 16 amino acids. The germline V and J ends were trimmed by 0 bases and 3 bases, with 11 bases remaining between them. CDR1 and CDR2 from the germline V gene are SGHTA and FQGNSA. The CDR3 region is CASSLAVRRYTGELFF. The CDR3 region has the DNA TGTGCCAGCAGCTTAGCGGTCCGGAGATACACCGGGGAGCTGTTTTTT.

The chain combines TRBV5-1 with TRBJ1-1; 9 bases align to TRBD1. The CDR3 runs 15 residues. CDR1 and CDR2 (germline): SGHRS, YFSETQ. V shed 3 bases and J 2 bases; nucleotides not matched to a gene: 5. The CDR3 region is CASSSRDRVNTEAFF. Written as DNA, the CDR3 is TGCGCCAGCAGCTCCAGGGACAGGGTAAACACTGAAGCTTTCTTT.

The chain couples TRBV7-8 to TRBJ2-7; D is possibly TRBD1 (6 bases). Germline CDR1 and CDR2: SGHVS and FQNEAQ. The CDR3 covers 16 residues. Trimming took 2 bases from V and 3 from J, leaving 17 bases between them. Here the CDR3 reads CASSLRGTPPSYEQYF. The CDR3 coding sequence is TGTGCCAGCAGCTTACGAGGGACACCACCGAGCTACGAGCAGTACTTC.

The CDR3 region is CASSQDFGHKLQFF. CDR3 sequence (DNA): TGCGCCAGCAGCCAAGATTTTGGGCACAAATTACAGTTCTTC. The J gene is TRBJ2-1, the V gene TRBV4-3, with unresolved D. V lost 0 bases and J lost 13, with 16 bases in between. Germline V CDR1 and CDR2: LGHNA, YSLEER. The CDR3 spans 14 residues.

The J gene is TRBJ1-1, the V gene TRBV5-1; 10 nucleotides line up with TRBD1. The V segment lost 2 bases and the J segment 0 bases; nucleotides outside the gene matches: 10. CDR1 is SGHRS, CDR2 YFSETQ, per germline. The CDR3 length is 18 residues. In DNA form, the CDR3 reads TGCGCCAGCAGCTTTGAGCCACCGGGACAGGGGCTGAACACTGAAGCTTTCTTT. Its protein product is CASSFEPPGQGLNTEAFF. Full variable domain (rest looked up from reference TRBV5-1 and TRBJ1-1): KAGVTQTPRYLIKTRGQQVTLSCSPISGHRSVSWYQQTPGQGLQFLFEYFSETQRNKGNFPGRFSGRQFSNSRSEMNVSTLELGDSALYLCASSFEPPGQGLNTEAFFGQGTRLTVV.

Here the CDR3 reads CASSEPLRIVKDTQYF. The CDR3 bases are TGTGCCAGCAGTGAGCCGCTTCGGATCGTTAAAGATACGCAGTATTTT. The chain has TRBV6-1 and TRBJ2-3; D is ambiguous. Germline CDR1 MNHNS, CDR2 SASEGT. The CDR3 runs to 16 residues. V lost 3 bases, J lost 5 bases, and 18 bases lay in between.

This clone was seen just once. This chain links TRBV28 with TRBJ2-1, with TRBD2 identical over 8 bases. Germline V gives CDR1 MDHEN, CDR2 SYDVKM. With 3 bases clipped from V and 2 bases from J, the junction kept 6 bases outside the gene matches. The CDR3 loop spans 16 amino acids. This CDR3 reads CASSFGAGGPYNEQFF. The CDR3, as DNA: TGTGCCAGCAGTTTTGGGGCGGGAGGCCCCTACAATGAGCAGTTCTTC.

This clone has more than one count but fewer than ten. The rearrangement links TRBV5-1 to TRBJ1-2; 8 nucleotides align to TRBD1. The junction had 9 bases not matched to a gene; V was cut back by 0 bases and J by 8 bases. This CDR3 has 15 residues. Germline V lookup: CDR1 SGHRS, CDR2 YFSETQ. DNA for the CDR3: TGCGCCAGCAGCTTGGTTCCAGGGGGCCTTCCAGGCTACACCTTC. Translation gives CASSLVPGGLPGYTF.

The V call is TRBV7-3, the J call TRBJ2-1, with D maybe TRBD1 (7 bases). This CDR3 has 15 residues. Germline CDR1 and CDR2: SGHTA and FQGTGA. V was clipped by 6 bases and J by 0 bases, with 12 bases between them. The CDR3 nucleotides read TGTGCCAGCAGTCCGGGGGACAGCTCCTACAATGAGCAGTTCTTC. This gives the protein CASSPGDSSYNEQFF.

This chain links TRBV2 with TRBJ2-7; TRBD1 matches at 10 bases. This CDR3 is 13 amino acids long. V lost 6 bases, J lost 5 bases, and 4 bases stayed unmatched. CDR1 is SNHLY and CDR2 is FYNNEI in the germline V gene. The CDR3 loop is CASSRDRGDEQYF. The CDR3 coding sequence is TGTGCCAGCAGCCGGGACAGGGGTGACGAGCAGTACTTC.

In this sample, this clone turned up once. The genes are TRBV5-1 and TRBJ1-3; perhaps TRBD1 as D (6 bases). The ends were cut back, 5 bases at V and 1 base at J, with 10 bases in the middle. CDR1 is SGHRS, CDR2 YFSETQ, per germline. This CDR3 is 14 amino acids long. This CDR3 reads CASREGGSGNTIYF. The CDR3 DNA is TGCGCCAGCAGAGAAGGGGGTTCTGGAAACACCATATATTTT.

The chain has TRBV5-1 and TRBJ2-1; 9 bases align to TRBD2. Germline lookup yields CDR1 SGHRS and CDR2 YFSETQ. V shed 4 bases, J shed 5 bases, and the junction held 4 bases outside the gene matches. The CDR3 loop spans 14 amino acids. Here the CDR3 DNA reads TGCGCCAGCAGCGCGGGAGGGATAAACAATGAGCAGTTCTTC. Translated: CASSAGGINNEQFF.